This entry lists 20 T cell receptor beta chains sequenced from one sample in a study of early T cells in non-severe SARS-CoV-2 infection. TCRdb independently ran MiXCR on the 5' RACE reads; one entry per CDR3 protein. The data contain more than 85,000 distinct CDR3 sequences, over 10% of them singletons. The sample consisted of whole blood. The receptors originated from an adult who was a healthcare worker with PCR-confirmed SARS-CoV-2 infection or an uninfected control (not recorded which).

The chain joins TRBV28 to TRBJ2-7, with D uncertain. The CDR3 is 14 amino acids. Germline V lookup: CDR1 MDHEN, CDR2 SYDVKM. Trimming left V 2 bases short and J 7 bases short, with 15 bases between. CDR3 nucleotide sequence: TGTGCCAGCAGTTTACCTCCCCATCCTGAGGAGCAGTACTTC. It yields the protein CASSLPPHPEEQYF.

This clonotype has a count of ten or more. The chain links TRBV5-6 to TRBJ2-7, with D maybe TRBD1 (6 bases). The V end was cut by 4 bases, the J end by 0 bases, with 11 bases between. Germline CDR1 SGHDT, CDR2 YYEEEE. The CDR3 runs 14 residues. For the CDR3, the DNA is TGTGCCAGCAGCCCTTCAGGGGCCTCCTACGAGCAGTACTTC. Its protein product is CASSPSGASYEQYF.

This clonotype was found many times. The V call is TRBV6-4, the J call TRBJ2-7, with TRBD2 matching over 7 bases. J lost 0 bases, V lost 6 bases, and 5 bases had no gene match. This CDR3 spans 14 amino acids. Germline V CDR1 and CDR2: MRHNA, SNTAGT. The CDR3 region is CASSTSASSYEQYF. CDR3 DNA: TGTGCCAGCAGCACTAGCGCGAGCTCCTACGAGCAGTACTTC.

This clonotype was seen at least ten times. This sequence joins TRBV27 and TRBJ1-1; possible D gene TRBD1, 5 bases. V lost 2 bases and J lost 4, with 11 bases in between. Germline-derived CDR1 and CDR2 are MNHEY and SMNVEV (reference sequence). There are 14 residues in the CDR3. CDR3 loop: CASSLGVGGTEAFF. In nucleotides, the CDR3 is TGTGCCAGCAGTTTAGGGGTCGGGGGCACTGAAGCTTTCTTT.

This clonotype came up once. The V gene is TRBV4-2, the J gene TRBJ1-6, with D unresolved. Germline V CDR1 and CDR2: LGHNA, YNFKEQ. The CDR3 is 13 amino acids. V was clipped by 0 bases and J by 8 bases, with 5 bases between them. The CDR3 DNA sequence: TGTGCCAGCAGCCAAGATCATGATTCACCCCTCCACTTT. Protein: CASSQDHDSPLHF.

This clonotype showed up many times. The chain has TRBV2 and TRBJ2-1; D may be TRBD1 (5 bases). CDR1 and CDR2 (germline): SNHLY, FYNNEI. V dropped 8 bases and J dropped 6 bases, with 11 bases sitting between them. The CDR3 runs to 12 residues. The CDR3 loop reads CASGRVSNEQFF. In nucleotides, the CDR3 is TGTGCCAGCGGCAGGGTAAGCAATGAGCAGTTCTTC.

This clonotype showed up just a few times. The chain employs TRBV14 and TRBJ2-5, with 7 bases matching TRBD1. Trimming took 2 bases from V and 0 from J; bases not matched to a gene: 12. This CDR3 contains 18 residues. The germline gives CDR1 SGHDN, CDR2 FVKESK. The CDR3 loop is CASSQLRFRDRNQETQYF. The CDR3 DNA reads TGTGCCAGCAGCCAACTTCGTTTCCGGGACAGAAACCAAGAGACCCAGTACTTC.

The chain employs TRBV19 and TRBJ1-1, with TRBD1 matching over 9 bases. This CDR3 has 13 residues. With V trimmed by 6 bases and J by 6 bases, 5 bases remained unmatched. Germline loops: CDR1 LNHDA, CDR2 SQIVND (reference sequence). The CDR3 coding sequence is TGTGCCAGTAGCTCGGACAGGGGACCTGAAGCTTTCTTT. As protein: CASSSDRGPEAFF. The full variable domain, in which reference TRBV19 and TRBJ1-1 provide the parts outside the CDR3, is DGGITQSPKYLFRKEGQNVTLSCEQNLNHDAMYWYRQDPGQGLRLIYYSQIVNDFQKGDIAEGYSVSREKKESFPLTVTSAQKNPTAFYLCASSSDRGPEAFFGQGTRLTVV.

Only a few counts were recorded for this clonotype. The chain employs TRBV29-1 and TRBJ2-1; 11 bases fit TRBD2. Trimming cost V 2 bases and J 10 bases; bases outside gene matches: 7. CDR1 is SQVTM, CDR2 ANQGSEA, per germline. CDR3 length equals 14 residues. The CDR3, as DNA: TGCAGCGTTGAAAAACTAGCGGGAGCTACCGAGCAGTTCTTC. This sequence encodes CSVEKLAGATEQFF.

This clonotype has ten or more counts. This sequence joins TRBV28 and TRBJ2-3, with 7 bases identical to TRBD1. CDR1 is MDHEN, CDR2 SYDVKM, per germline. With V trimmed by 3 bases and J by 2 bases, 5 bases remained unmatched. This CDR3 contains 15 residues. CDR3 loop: CASSLLTGLTDTQYF. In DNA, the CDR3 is TGTGCCAGCAGTTTGCTGACAGGGCTCACAGATACGCAGTATTTT.

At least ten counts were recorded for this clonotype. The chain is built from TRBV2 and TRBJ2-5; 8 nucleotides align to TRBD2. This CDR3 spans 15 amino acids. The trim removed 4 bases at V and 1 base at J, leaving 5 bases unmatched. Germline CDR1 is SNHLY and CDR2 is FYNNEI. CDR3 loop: CASSGETSAQETQYF. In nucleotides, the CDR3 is TGTGCCAGCAGTGGGGAGACTAGCGCCCAAGAGACCCAGTACTTC.

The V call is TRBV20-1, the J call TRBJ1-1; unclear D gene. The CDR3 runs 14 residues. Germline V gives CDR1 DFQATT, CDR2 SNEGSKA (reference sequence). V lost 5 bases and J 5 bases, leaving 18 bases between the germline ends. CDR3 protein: CSAQDRLRWTEAFF. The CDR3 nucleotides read TGCAGTGCTCAAGATCGGCTTAGATGGACTGAAGCTTTCTTT.

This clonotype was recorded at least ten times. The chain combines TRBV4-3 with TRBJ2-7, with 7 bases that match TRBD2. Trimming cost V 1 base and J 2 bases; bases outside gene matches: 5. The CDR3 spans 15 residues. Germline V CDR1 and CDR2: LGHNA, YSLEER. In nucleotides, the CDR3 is TGCGCCAGCAGCCAAGTCAGCGGGGCCCCCTACGAGCAGTACTTC. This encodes CASSQVSGAPYEQYF.

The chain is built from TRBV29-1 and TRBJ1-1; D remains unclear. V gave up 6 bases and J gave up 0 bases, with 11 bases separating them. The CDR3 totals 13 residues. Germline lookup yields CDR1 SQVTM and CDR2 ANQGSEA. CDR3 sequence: CSVLRRLNTEAFF. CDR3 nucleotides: TGCAGCGTCCTGAGACGGCTGAACACTGAAGCTTTCTTT.

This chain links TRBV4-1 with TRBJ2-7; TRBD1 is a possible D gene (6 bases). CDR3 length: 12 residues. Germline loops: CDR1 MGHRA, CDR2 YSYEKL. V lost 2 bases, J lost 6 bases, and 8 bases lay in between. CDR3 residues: CASSQPRGEQYF. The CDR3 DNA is TGCGCCAGCAGCCAACCCAGGGGCGAGCAGTACTTC.

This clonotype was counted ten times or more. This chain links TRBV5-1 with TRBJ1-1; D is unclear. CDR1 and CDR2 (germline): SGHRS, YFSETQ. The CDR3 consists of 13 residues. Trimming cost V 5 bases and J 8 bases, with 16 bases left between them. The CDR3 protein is CASSPDPPTEAFF. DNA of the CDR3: TGCGCCAGCAGTCCTGATCCACCGACAGAAGCTTTCTTT.

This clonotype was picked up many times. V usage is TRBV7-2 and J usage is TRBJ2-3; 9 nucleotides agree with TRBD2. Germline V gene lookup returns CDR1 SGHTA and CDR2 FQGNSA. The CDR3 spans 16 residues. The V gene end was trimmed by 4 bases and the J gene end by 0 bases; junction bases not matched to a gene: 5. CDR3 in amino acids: CASSSAGTSSTDTQYF. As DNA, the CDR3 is TGTGCCAGCAGCTCCGCCGGGACTAGCAGCACAGATACGCAGTATTTT.

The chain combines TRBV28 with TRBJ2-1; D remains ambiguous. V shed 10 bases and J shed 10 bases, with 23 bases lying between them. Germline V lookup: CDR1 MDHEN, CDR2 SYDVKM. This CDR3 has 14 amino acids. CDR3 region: CATMSRVLISEQFF. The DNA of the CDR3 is TGTGCCACCATGAGTAGAGTACTAATCAGCGAGCAGTTCTTC.

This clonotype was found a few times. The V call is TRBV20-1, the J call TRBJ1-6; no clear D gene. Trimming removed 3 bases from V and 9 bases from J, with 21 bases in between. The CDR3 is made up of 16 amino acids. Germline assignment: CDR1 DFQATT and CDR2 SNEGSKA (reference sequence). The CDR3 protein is CSARVTRRGPISPLHF. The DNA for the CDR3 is TGCAGTGCTAGGGTGACACGACGAGGCCCGATTTCACCCCTCCACTTT.

CDR3 protein: CASMRDRLEAFF. The DNA for the CDR3 is TGTGCCAGCATGAGGGACAGACTTGAAGCTTTCTTT. The V and J genes are TRBV28 and TRBJ1-1, with TRBD1 matching over 7 bases. Per germline, CDR1 MDHEN and CDR2 SYDVKM. This CDR3 has 12 amino acids. The V and J ends lost 7 bases and 7 bases, in that order; junction bases with no gene match: 6. Based on the CDR3 plus reference TRBV28 and TRBJ1-1, the full variable domain is DVKVTQSSRYLVKRTGEKVFLECVQDMDHENMFWYRQDPGLGLRLIYFSYDVKMKEKGDIPEGYSVSREKKERFSLILESASTNQTSMYLCASMRDRLEAFFGQGTRLTVV.